The 3 T cell receptor beta chains below all came from one sample that was sequenced in a study of identical twins. TCRdb passed the 5' RACE reads through MiXCR, listing each CDR3 protein once. Among around 1.7 million distinct CDR3 sequences listed, about 32% were seen once. Sequenced: cord blood. These receptors all stem from a newborn girl in good health.

This clonotype was picked up a small number of times. The genes are TRBV5-8 and TRBJ1-1; 7 positions match TRBD1. The CDR3 runs to 13 residues. V dropped 4 bases and J dropped 4; count of bases not matched to a gene: 4. CDR1 and CDR2 from the germline V gene are SGHTS and YDEGEE. The CDR3 coding sequence is TGTGCCAGCAGCGGAAGACAGGGCACTGAAGCTTTCTTT. This codes for CASSGRQGTEAFF.

The chain carries TRBV15 and TRBJ2-4, with D uncertain. Trimming removed 0 bases from V and 5 bases from J, with 5 bases in between. Germline CDR1 LNHNV, CDR2 YYDKDF (reference sequence). The CDR3 loop spans 13 amino acids. The DNA for the CDR3 is TGTGCCACCAGCAGAGACGTCCAAAACATTCAGTACTTC. Translated, it gives CATSRDVQNIQYF.

The V gene is TRBV27, the J gene TRBJ1-6, with no clear D. The germline V gene has CDR1 MNHEY and CDR2 SMNVEV (reference sequence). The CDR3 loop spans 14 amino acids. V was clipped by 10 bases and J by 0 bases, with 10 bases between them. CDR3 bases: TGTGCCACCGGGAAGGGCTCCTATAATTCACCCCTCCACTTT. Translation: CATGKGSYNSPLHF.